This passage covers 13 T cell receptor beta chains from one sample sequenced in a study of cytomegalovirus exposure and HLA in healthy donors. The PCR contained 60 Vbeta and 13 Jbeta primers. The data were produced by immunoSEQ multiplex PCR, yet TCRdb's version contains in-frame clones alone and is incomplete. The sample records 150,000 to 200,000 clones, around 88% being singletons. The source material was PBMCs. The receptors derive from a young woman in good health and CMV-seronegative.

This chain uses TRBV28 with TRBJ1-5; D uncertain. Trimming removed 2 bases at V and 3 bases at J, with 8 bases between. CDR1 and CDR2 from the germline V gene are MDHEN and SYDVKM. This CDR3 spans 14 amino acids. CDR3 in amino acids: CASSLRENNQPQHF. CDR3 nucleotides: TGTGCCAGCAGTTTACGGGAAAACAATCAGCCCCAGCATTTT.

The gene calls are TRBV7-9 and TRBJ2-7; a weak D match, TRBD1 (6 bases). Germline lookup yields CDR1 SEHNR and CDR2 FQNEAQ (reference sequence). This CDR3 comprises 14 residues. V dropped 5 bases and J dropped 4 bases, with 15 bases sitting between them. The CDR3 nucleotides read TGTGCCAGCAGCCGCGGACAGAGCGTATACGAGCAGTACTTC. Its translation is CASSRGQSVYEQYF.

V usage is TRBV5-6 and J usage is TRBJ1-5; no clear D gene. Per germline, CDR1 SGHDT and CDR2 YYEEEE. Deletions cut 0 bases from V and 4 bases from J, with 11 bases between. The CDR3 has 15 amino acids. Written as DNA, the CDR3 is TGTGCCAGCAGCTTGGGCGCGGCCTCGAATCAGCCCCAGCATTTT. Residues: CASSLGAASNQPQHF.

This rearrangement joins TRBV30 to TRBJ1-2; 7 bases line up with TRBD1. Per the germline V gene, CDR1 is GTSNPN and CDR2 is SVGIG (reference sequence). V lost 0 bases to trimming and J lost 8 bases; unmatched junction nucleotides: 3. This CDR3 region has 12 residues. The CDR3 coding sequence is TGTGCCTGGAGTGTGGCAGGGGGAGGCTACACCTTC. Protein product: CAWSVAGGGYTF.

This sequence joins TRBV6-5 and TRBJ1-1; 7 nucleotides line up with TRBD1. Per germline, CDR1 MNHEY and CDR2 SVGAGI. This CDR3 is built from 16 residues. With 2 bases clipped from V and 5 bases from J, the junction kept 11 bases outside the gene matches. The CDR3 reads CASSYPRGGGVTEAFF. The CDR3 DNA sequence: TGTGCCAGCAGTTACCCCCGCGGAGGGGGCGTGACTGAAGCTTTCTTT.

The genes are TRBV19 and TRBJ2-1, with D perhaps TRBD1 (7 bases). CDR1 and CDR2 from the germline V gene are LNHDA and SQIVND (reference sequence). The CDR3 contains 15 residues. Trimming left V 10 bases short and J 2 bases short, with 18 bases between. The CDR3 sequence is CATLQGGVAYNEQFF. The CDR3 coding sequence is TGTGCCACCCTCCAGGGGGGCGTAGCCTACAATGAGCAGTTCTTC.

The rearrangement links TRBV11-3 to TRBJ2-7; 15 positions agree with TRBD2. The junction had 1 base not matched to a gene; V was cut back by 4 bases and J by 6 bases. The germline V gene encodes CDR1 SGHNT and CDR2 YENEEA. CDR3 length: 14 residues. CDR3: CASSSGLAGGEQYF. The CDR3 DNA sequence: TGTGCCAGCAGCTCGGGACTAGCGGGGGGCGAGCAGTACTTC.

The V call is TRBV7-8, the J call TRBJ2-7; no clear D gene. Trimming shortened V by 1 base and J by 3 bases, and 7 bases separated the two germline ends. CDR3 length: 13 amino acids. Germline loops: CDR1 SGHVS, CDR2 FQNEAQ. The CDR3 DNA sequence: TGTGCCAGCAGCTTAGTTTTGTACTACGAGCAGTACTTC. This encodes CASSLVLYYEQYF.

This chain uses TRBV7-6 with TRBJ1-4, with 7 positions matching TRBD1. Germline V gene data show CDR1 as SGHVS and CDR2 as FNYEAQ. With V trimmed by 5 bases and J by 8 bases, 5 bases remained unmatched. The CDR3 sequence is 13 residues long. CDR3 DNA sequence: TGTGCCAGCAGCCAGGGGGGCGCGGAAAAACTGTTTTTT. This encodes CASSQGGAEKLFF.

The rearrangement joins TRBV19 to TRBJ1-5, with no clear D. The CDR3 spans 13 residues. The germline gives CDR1 LNHDA, CDR2 SQIVND (reference sequence). The V end lost 6 bases, the J end lost 6 bases, and 12 bases lay between the germline ends. CDR3 in DNA: TGTGCCAGTAGCCCGGGAGGGAGTCAGCCCCAGCATTTT. Translated: CASSPGGSQPQHF.

The rearrangement links TRBV6-5 to TRBJ2-1; 7 nucleotides agree with TRBD1. V was clipped by 6 bases and J by 7 bases; unmatched bases: 9. The CDR3 is 14 residues long. CDR1 and CDR2 from the germline V gene are MNHEY and SVGAGI. Here the CDR3 DNA reads TGTGCCAGCAGACTAAGACCGGACAGGAATGAGCAGTTCTTC. Amino acids: CASRLRPDRNEQFF.

The chain carries TRBV4-2 and TRBJ2-7, with a tentative D call TRBD2 (6 bases). The CDR3 sequence is 15 residues long. The V gene's germline CDR1 is LGHNA and CDR2 YNFKEQ. V lost 0 bases and J 7 bases, leaving 16 bases between the germline ends. DNA of the CDR3: TGTGCCAGCAGCCAAGATCGGGGCGGGACTGAAGAGCAGTACTTC. This encodes CASSQDRGGTEEQYF.

Details on this clone: Different DNA sequences within this sample yield the same CDR3. The chain couples TRBV2 to TRBJ2-3; D is unclear. This CDR3 contains 12 residues. Germline V lookup: CDR1 SNHLY, CDR2 FYNNEI. The germline V and J ends were trimmed by 4 bases and 2 bases, with 4 bases remaining between them. Written as DNA, the CDR3 is TGTGCCAGCAGTGGCGACACAGATACGCAGTATTTT. Amino acids: CASSGDTDTQYF.